This T cell receptor beta chain stems from a study of blood T cell repertoires in COVID-19. Study in general: The analysed material was cDNA or gDNA that came from T cells, B-cell-depleted T cells, or PBMCs.

The CDR3 contains 15 residues. Germline assignment: CDR1 SNHLY and CDR2 FYNNEI. The germline V and J ends were trimmed by 3 bases and 5 bases, with 15 bases remaining between them. In the original analysis: Using reference gene primer amplification, nucleated cell counts were estimated. Repertoires were generated with immunoSEQ multiplex PCR, while TCRdb's copy carries only in-frame clones and drops some. V, J and clone size are those of that table, while D and trimming were read from the DNA. The sample has roughly 80,000 clones; around four fifths are singletons. The gene calls are TRBV2 and TRBJ2-3; D may be TRBD2 (6 bases). This clonotype originated in a human donor in a cohort sampled during active COVID-19. The sequenced sample was peripheral blood. The CDR3 protein is CASSEEATGGDTQYF. The CDR3 coding sequence is TGTGCCAGCAGTGAGGAGGCTACCGGGGGAGATACGCAGTATTTT.